Shown below are 23 T cell receptor beta chains from a single sample sequenced in a study of T cell responses to AZD1222 COVID-19 vaccine. This table comes from immunoSEQ multiplex PCR, and its TCRdb copy is limited to in-frame clones, with some not included. The sample carries 120,000 or so clones, approximately 92% recorded once. This specimen consisted of peripheral blood, obtained on day 0 of AZD1222 vaccination. These receptors all come from an adult in good health.

The chain carries TRBV2 and TRBJ2-1; no firm D call. This CDR3 comprises 15 residues. Germline V gives CDR1 SNHLY, CDR2 FYNNEI. Trimming left V 8 bases short and J 0 bases short, with 14 bases between. This CDR3 reads CASLPDQSSYNEQFF. The CDR3 DNA follows: TGTGCCAGCCTTCCTGACCAGAGCTCCTACAATGAGCAGTTCTTC.

The chain couples TRBV28 to TRBJ1-2; TRBD1 is a possible D gene (6 bases). Trimming cost V 5 bases and J 6 bases, with 16 bases left between them. This CDR3 spans 14 amino acids. CDR1 MDHEN and CDR2 SYDVKM come from the germline V gene. This CDR3 reads CASSTFGTGHGYTF. Written as DNA, the CDR3 is TGTGCCAGCAGTACTTTTGGTACAGGGCATGGCTACACCTTC.

This clone was counted a few times. The chain carries TRBV18 and TRBJ2-1, with D unclear. Germline lookup yields CDR1 KGHSH and CDR2 LQKENI. There are 15 residues in the CDR3. V was pared by 1 base and J by 3 bases, with 10 bases between. The CDR3 DNA sequence: TGTGCCAGCTCACCACTTACGGCCGGCTACAATGAGCAGTTCTTC. It codes for CASSPLTAGYNEQFF.

In its sample, this clone was seen once. The chain links TRBV7-9 to TRBJ2-3; D remains unclear. Between the trimmed V and J ends, which lost 5 bases and 3 bases, there was a span of 3 bases. The CDR3 is 11 amino acids. CDR1 is SEHNR, CDR2 FQNEAQ, per germline (reference sequence). CDR3 DNA: TGTGCCAGCAGCCGGACAGATACGCAGTATTTT. It translates to CASSRTDTQYF.

This chain links TRBV27 with TRBJ2-2; D not resolved. V was cut by 4 bases and J by 7 bases, with 10 bases left in between. CDR1 is MNHEY and CDR2 is SMNVEV in the germline V gene (reference sequence). The CDR3 runs 13 residues. The CDR3 here is CASSSSLVGELFF. CDR3 DNA: TGTGCCAGCAGTTCCAGTCTCGTCGGGGAGCTGTTTTTT.

This chain joins TRBV5-4 and TRBJ2-4; D possibly matches TRBD1 or TRBD2 (5 bases each). The ends were cut back, 3 bases at V and 15 bases at J, with 25 bases in the middle. The CDR3 is 15 residues long. CDR1 is SGHNT, CDR2 YYREEE, per germline (reference sequence). The CDR3 loop is CASSSGLPGSGSPYF. The CDR3 DNA reads as TGTGCCAGCAGCTCGGGTCTACCGGGGTCAGGGTCCCCGTACTTC.

The chain has TRBV14 and TRBJ1-2; D unclear. V was pared by 2 bases and J by 2 bases, with 9 bases between. The CDR3 is 14 amino acids. From germline, CDR1 is SGHDN and CDR2 FVKESK. CDR3 amino acids: CASSQYAGNYGYTF. Written as DNA, the CDR3 is TGTGCCAGCAGCCAATATGCGGGGAACTATGGCTACACCTTC.

The chain uses TRBV5-5 and TRBJ2-7; D is undetermined. Per germline, CDR1 SGHKS and CDR2 YYEKEE (reference sequence). Trimming took 4 bases from V and 1 from J, leaving 12 bases between them. The CDR3 spans 14 residues. The DNA of the CDR3 is TGTGCCAGCAGCCCAGCTTACGGATCCTACGAGCAGTACTTC. Its translation: CASSPAYGSYEQYF.

This chain uses TRBV6-5 with TRBJ1-2, with 7 bases that match TRBD1. Germline loops: CDR1 MNHEY, CDR2 SVGAGI. The trim removed 1 base at V and 2 bases at J, leaving 1 base unmatched. There are 14 residues in the CDR3. The CDR3 sequence: CASSYLQGNYGYTF. The CDR3, as DNA: TGTGCCAGCAGTTACTTACAGGGGAACTATGGCTACACCTTC.

This clone was detected only once. V is TRBV28 and J is TRBJ1-4; no reliable D call. The CDR3 has 16 residues. Germline V CDR1 and CDR2: MDHEN, SYDVKM. The germline V and J ends were trimmed by 6 bases and 4 bases, with 18 bases remaining between them. The CDR3 protein is CASSPLQIEFNEKLFF. CDR3 sequence (DNA): TGTGCCAGCAGCCCCCTGCAGATCGAGTTTAATGAAAAACTGTTTTTT.

This clone was found a few times. The CDR3 DNA reads TGCGCCAGCAGCCGGGGGGCTGGAAACACCATATATTTT. Translation: CASSRGAGNTIYF. The rearrangement joins TRBV4-1 to TRBJ1-3, with D tentatively TRBD1 (5 bases). Germline V gene lookup returns CDR1 MGHRA and CDR2 YSYEKL. With 4 bases removed from V and 2 bases from J, the gap between germline ends came to 6 bases. The CDR3 totals 13 residues.

This clone was found a few times. This chain links TRBV5-1 with TRBJ1-1; no firm D call. The V and J ends lost 4 bases and 6 bases respectively, with 13 bases between them. The germline V gene encodes CDR1 SGHRS and CDR2 YFSETQ. The CDR3 has 13 amino acids. CDR3 DNA sequence: TGCGCCAGCAGCGTTTGGGAAAAATCTGAAGCTTTCTTT. Translated, it gives CASSVWEKSEAFF.

The CDR3 loop is CASSGRQSTALSGNTIYF. CDR3 nucleotide sequence: TGTGCCAGCAGCGGGAGGCAGTCAACCGCCCTCTCTGGAAACACCATATATTTT. The rearrangement links TRBV2 to TRBJ1-3; unclear D gene. V was clipped by 6 bases and J by 0 bases, with 21 bases between them. The CDR3 contains 18 residues. Germline CDR1 SNHLY, CDR2 FYNNEI.

V is TRBV16 and J is TRBJ2-5; 9 bases are a match to TRBD1. The J segment lost 6 bases and the V segment lost 4 bases, leaving 6 bases of the junction unmatched. The CDR3 extends over 14 amino acids. Looked up from germline, CDR1 is KGHSY and CDR2 is FQNENV. For the CDR3, the DNA is TGTGCCAGCAGCCTCGGACAGGGGAAGAAGACCCAGTACTTC. This gives the protein CASSLGQGKKTQYF.

J is TRBJ1-2 and V is TRBV18, with D perhaps matching TRBD1 (6 bases). Trimming removed 3 bases at V and 7 bases at J, with 9 bases between. Germline loops: CDR1 KGHSH, CDR2 LQKENI. The CDR3 is 12 amino acids. CDR3 in DNA: TGTGCCAGCTCACCCCGACAGGCTGGCTACACCTTC. Translated: CASSPRQAGYTF.

V and J are TRBV6-2 or TRBV6-3 and TRBJ1-1; D gene unclear. Germline V gene data show CDR1 as MNHEY and CDR2 as SVGEGT. Trimming left V 5 bases short and J 0 bases short, with 10 bases between. This CDR3 is 14 amino acids long. CDR3 amino acids: CASSPVVVNTEAFF. In nucleotides, the CDR3 is TGTGCCAGCAGTCCCGTTGTGGTGAACACTGAAGCTTTCTTT.

The V gene is TRBV7-9, the J gene TRBJ2-7; the D gene is possibly TRBD1 (5 bases). The V gene's germline CDR1 is SEHNR and CDR2 FQNEAQ (reference sequence). The CDR3 totals 14 residues. V was shortened by 9 bases and J by 3 bases, with 18 bases between the two germline ends. The CDR3 coding sequence is TGTGCCAGTCTTGGGGCAGGTTCATACTACGAGCAGTACTTC. Its translation is CASLGAGSYYEQYF.

V gene TRBV27 combines with J gene TRBJ2-1; the D gene is possibly TRBD2 (5 bases). The CDR3 sequence is 16 residues long. CDR1 is MNHEY and CDR2 is SMNVEV in the germline V gene (reference sequence). Trimming took off 5 bases at V and 2 bases at J, with 16 bases between the two ends. This chain's CDR3 is CASSTSIQEPYNEQFF. The CDR3 DNA follows: TGTGCCAGCAGTACTAGTATTCAGGAGCCCTACAATGAGCAGTTCTTC.

The genes are TRBV27 and TRBJ1-1; 8 nucleotides agree with TRBD1. This CDR3 region has 14 residues. V was pared by 6 bases and J by 3 bases, with 6 bases of the junction left unmatched. Germline CDR1 MNHEY, CDR2 SMNVEV (reference sequence). This CDR3 reads CASRPGGRDTEAFF. The CDR3 DNA follows: TGTGCCAGCAGGCCAGGGGGCAGGGACACTGAAGCTTTCTTT.

The sample holds one count of this clone. The chain is built from TRBV5-4 and TRBJ1-2, with 8 bases fitting TRBD1. CDR1 and CDR2 from the germline V gene are SGHNT and YYREEE (reference sequence). V lost 0 bases and J lost 8; bases outside the gene matches: 3. The length of the CDR3 is 13 residues. In DNA form, the CDR3 reads TGTGCCAGCAGCTTGGCACAGGGGGGCGGCTACACCTTC. Protein product: CASSLAQGGGYTF.

V is TRBV3-1 (or the pseudogene TRBV3-2) and J is TRBJ2-7, with D maybe TRBD1 (6 bases). Looked up from germline, CDR1 is LGHDT and CDR2 is YNNKEL (reference sequence). The CDR3 is made up of 15 amino acids. V lost 1 base to trimming and J lost 3 bases, with 13 bases between them. The CDR3 reads CASSQVNTGHYEQYF. The CDR3 nucleotides are TGTGCCAGCAGCCAAGTAAACACAGGGCACTACGAGCAGTACTTC.

The CDR3: CAISESSSGSSARDEQFF. CDR3 DNA: TGTGCCATCAGTGAGTCGAGTAGCGGGAGTAGCGCTAGGGATGAGCAGTTCTTC. The chain is built from TRBV10-3 and TRBJ2-1, with 9 bases aligning to TRBD2. Germline CDR1 is ENHRY and CDR2 is SYGVKD. The CDR3 totals 18 residues. J gave up 8 bases and V 0 bases, and 14 bases lay outside the gene matches.

The chain carries TRBV27 and TRBJ2-7; no definite D call. Germline-derived CDR1 and CDR2 are MNHEY and SMNVEV (reference sequence). Trimming removed 5 bases from V and 2 bases from J, with 16 bases in between. The CDR3 totals 15 residues. The CDR3 DNA reads as TGTGCCAGCAGTGGGGAAGGACCTACTACCTACGAGCAGTACTTC. Amino acid sequence: CASSGEGPTTYEQYF.